The clone carrying this T cell receptor beta chain was seen only once. Its cognate antigen is unknown. This sample is part of a study of shared clonotypes between healthy human individuals. Sequencing used immunoSEQ multiplex PCR; TCRdb keeps in-frame clones, though not all of them. The sample lists about 330,000 clones, 74% occurring once. Findings and caveats of the study: Sequencing depth was a factor that was expected to affect clonotype sharing among donors.

The CDR3 consists of 14 residues. V was clipped by 0 bases and J by 5 bases, with 10 bases between them. The germline gives CDR1 SGHTA, CDR2 FQGNSA. Sequencing was performed on memory CD4+ T cells sorted from blood. Noted subset: CD45RA-negative fraction. This sequence originates from a man in his thirties or forties in good health. The V gene is TRBV7-2, the J gene TRBJ2-5; no reliable D call. In DNA, the CDR3 is TGTGCCAGCAGCTTAGCGTCCGGGCGTGAGACCCAGTACTTC. It translates to CASSLASGRETQYF.